These 4 T cell receptor beta chains came from one sample sequenced in a study of blood T cell repertoires in COVID-19. Profiled with immunoSEQ multiplex PCR; TCRdb holds only in-frame clones, not every one. There are about 280,000 clones in the sample; about 85% occur only once, and over 2% lies in the top ten. The sequencing input was peripheral blood. Source of these receptors: a woman between 50 and 59 years old who had recovered from COVID-19.

The chain couples TRBV12-3 or TRBV12-4 to TRBJ2-7, with 9 positions matching TRBD1. The CDR3 length is 13 residues. V lost 6 bases, J lost 7 bases, and 7 bases stayed unmatched. This CDR3 is CASSLGQGSEQYF. CDR3 nucleotide sequence: TGTGCCAGCAGCCTAGGACAGGGGAGTGAGCAGTACTTC.

The chain couples TRBV21-1 to TRBJ2-3; the table's D call, TRBD2, has no DNA check behind it. TRBV21-1 is reported as a pseudogene. The CDR3 sequence is 12 residues long. The CDR3 region is CASPRPCDTQYF. The CDR3 bases are TGTGCCAGCCCTCGTCCCTGTGATACGCAGTATTTT.

The chain couples TRBV2 to TRBJ1-3; D unresolved. The V end lost 4 bases, the J end lost 2 bases, and 6 bases lay between the germline ends. Germline V gene sequence: CDR1 SNHLY, CDR2 FYNNEI. The length of the CDR3 is 13 residues. The DNA of the CDR3 is TGTGCCAGCAGTGTAGAGGCTGGAAACACCATATATTTT. It codes for CASSVEAGNTIYF.

The rearrangement joins TRBV27 to TRBJ1-1, with D possibly TRBD1 on 6 matching bases. The CDR3 extends over 17 amino acids. Between the trimmed V and J ends, which lost 0 bases and 6 bases, there was a span of 20 bases. Germline V CDR1 and CDR2: MNHEY, SMNVEV (reference sequence). DNA for the CDR3: TGTGCCAGCAGTTTATCCCTGAGACAGGACGGGGGGGCTGAAGCTTTCTTT. This gives the protein CASSLSLRQDGGAEAFF.